The 14 T cell receptor beta chains below were found in one sample sequenced in a study of T cell responses to AZD1222 COVID-19 vaccine. Sequenced by immunoSEQ multiplex PCR; TCRdb stores in-frame clones only, minus some. This sample has 98,000 or so clones, with 88% found just once. The specimen comprised peripheral blood, sampled 28 days after the second AZD1222 dose. Receptor source: an adult who received the AZD1222 COVID-19 vaccine.

The V and J genes are TRBV12-5 and TRBJ2-3; possibly TRBD1 for D (7 bases). V was clipped by 8 bases and J by 4 bases, with 16 bases between them. The germline CDR1 and CDR2 sequences are LGHNT and FRNRAP. This CDR3 is 14 amino acids long. CDR3 DNA sequence: TGTGCTAGTACAAGGGGGCGGGGTGCAGATACGCAGTATTTT. Translating it yields CASTRGRGADTQYF.

This chain connects TRBV28 to TRBJ1-5, with 9 positions matching TRBD1. The CDR3 spans 15 residues. Germline loops: CDR1 MDHEN, CDR2 SYDVKM. Trimming removed 2 bases from V and 3 bases from J; junction bases left unmatched: 2. This chain's CDR3 is CASSLGDRVNQPQHF. CDR3 in DNA: TGTGCCAGCAGTTTAGGGGACAGGGTCAATCAGCCCCAGCATTTT.

This chain uses TRBV5-1 with TRBJ1-6; D possibly corresponds to TRBD1 (5 bases). This CDR3 is built from 21 residues. V gave up 0 bases and J gave up 5 bases, with 27 bases separating them. Germline V CDR1 and CDR2: SGHRS, YFSETQ. The CDR3 sequence: CASSLEAGFHAEGDHNSPLHF. CDR3 nucleotides: TGCGCCAGCAGCTTGGAAGCAGGGTTCCACGCCGAAGGAGACCATAATTCACCCCTCCACTTT. The full variable domain, rest sourced from reference TRBV5-1 and TRBJ1-6, is KAGVTQTPRYLIKTRGQQVTLSCSPISGHRSVSWYQQTPGQGLQFLFEYFSETQRNKGNFPGRFSGRQFSNSRSEMNVSTLELGDSALYLCASSLEAGFHAEGDHNSPLHFGNGTRLTVT.

This clone was observed a handful of times. The chain joins TRBV2 to TRBJ2-7; D is unclear. The CDR3 covers 12 residues. The V gene's germline CDR1 is SNHLY and CDR2 FYNNEI. The V and J ends lost 6 bases and 3 bases respectively, with 9 bases between them. CDR3 bases: TGTGCCAGCAGCCTTGAATTCTACGAGCAGTACTTC. Translating gives CASSLEFYEQYF.

The CDR3 nucleotides read TGCAGCGTTGAAGATAGCAACTCTGGAAACACCATATATTTT. Protein product: CSVEDSNSGNTIYF. The chain uses TRBV29-1 and TRBJ1-3; D remains unclear. This CDR3 comprises 14 residues. Germline V lookup: CDR1 SQVTM, CDR2 ANQGSEA. V was pared by 0 bases and J by 0 bases, with 6 bases between.

The rearrangement joins TRBV30 to TRBJ2-7; TRBD2 might be the D (5 bases). Trimming pared 0 bases from V and 7 bases from J, leaving 7 bases between. Germline V gene lookup returns CDR1 GTSNPN and CDR2 SVGIG (reference sequence). CDR3 length: 11 amino acids. CDR3 sequence reads: CAWSVQREQYF. The CDR3 coding sequence is TGTGCCTGGAGTGTGCAGCGGGAGCAGTACTTC.

This clone was picked up one time. This chain uses TRBV18 with TRBJ2-5; unclear D gene. Germline CDR1 KGHSH, CDR2 LQKENI. V was cut by 6 bases and J by 1 base, with 9 bases left in between. The CDR3 is 13 amino acids. Here the CDR3 DNA reads TGTGCCAGCTCGCCCACTCTCCAAGAGACCCAGTACTTC. Encoded protein: CASSPTLQETQYF.

This chain joins TRBV5-1 and TRBJ2-7, with D possibly being TRBD1 or TRBD2 (6 bases each). CDR1 and CDR2 from the germline V gene are SGHRS and YFSETQ. CDR3 length equals 16 residues. Trimming left V 4 bases short and J 3 bases short, with 20 bases between. The CDR3 bases are TGCGCCAGCAGCGGAGGCGGGGCAGGGGACGGCTACGAGCAGTACTTC. It specifies CASSGGGAGDGYEQYF.

The chain's CDR3 is CASHLIPGNQPQHF. The CDR3 nucleotides are TGTGCCAGCCATCTCATCCCGGGCAATCAGCCCCAGCATTTT. The genes are TRBV19 and TRBJ1-5, with no clear D. This CDR3 is 14 amino acids long. Germline assignment: CDR1 LNHDA and CDR2 SQIVND (reference sequence). V was cut by 9 bases and J by 2 bases, with 14 bases left in between. Variable domain in full (rest from reference TRBV19 and TRBJ1-5): DGGITQSPKYLFRKEGQNVTLSCEQNLNHDAMYWYRQDPGQGLRLIYYSQIVNDFQKGDIAEGYSVSREKKESFPLTVTSAQKNPTAFYLCASHLIPGNQPQHFGDGTRLSIL.

The rearrangement uses TRBV29-1 and TRBJ1-1, with D possibly matching TRBD1 (6 bases). V shed 7 bases and J shed 5 bases, with 11 bases lying between them. This CDR3 contains 11 residues. Germline values: CDR1 SQVTM, CDR2 ANQGSEA. CDR3 in DNA: TGCAGCGCTCATAGGGGGACTGAAGCTTTCTTT. Protein: CSAHRGTEAFF.

The chain uses TRBV5-6 and TRBJ1-1; 9 bases match TRBD1. The CDR3 has 15 amino acids. V shed 0 bases, J shed 6 bases, and the junction held 6 bases outside the gene matches. Per germline, CDR1 SGHDT and CDR2 YYEEEE. Written as DNA, the CDR3 is TGTGCCAGCAGCTTGGGGGACAGGGTGTCCCCTGAAGCTTTCTTT. This codes for CASSLGDRVSPEAFF.

V usage is TRBV6-1 and J usage is TRBJ2-2; no clear D. V lost 0 bases and J lost 6, with 5 bases in between. Germline lookup yields CDR1 MNHNS and CDR2 SASEGT. The CDR3 spans 13 residues. The CDR3 region is CASSEAGPGELFF. The CDR3 region has the DNA TGTGCCAGCAGTGAAGCTGGACCCGGGGAGCTGTTTTTT.

This chain uses TRBV24-1 with TRBJ1-2; D unresolved. Trimming took off 2 bases at V and 5 bases at J, with 11 bases between the two ends. The CDR3 length is 14 residues. The V gene's germline CDR1 is KGHDR and CDR2 SFDVKD. The CDR3 region has the DNA TGTGCCACCAGTGATTCTTCAGGTCTATATGGCTACACCTTC. The encoded protein is CATSDSSGLYGYTF.

The chain couples TRBV6-1 to TRBJ2-7; 8 bases are shared with TRBD2. The CDR3 totals 15 residues. CDR1 and CDR2 from the germline V gene are MNHNS and SASEGT. V shed 1 base and J 2 bases; nucleotides not matched to a gene: 4. The CDR3 nucleotides read TGTGCCAGCAGTGAAGAGTCGGGGGGGCCCTACGAGCAGTACTTC. Protein: CASSEESGGPYEQYF.